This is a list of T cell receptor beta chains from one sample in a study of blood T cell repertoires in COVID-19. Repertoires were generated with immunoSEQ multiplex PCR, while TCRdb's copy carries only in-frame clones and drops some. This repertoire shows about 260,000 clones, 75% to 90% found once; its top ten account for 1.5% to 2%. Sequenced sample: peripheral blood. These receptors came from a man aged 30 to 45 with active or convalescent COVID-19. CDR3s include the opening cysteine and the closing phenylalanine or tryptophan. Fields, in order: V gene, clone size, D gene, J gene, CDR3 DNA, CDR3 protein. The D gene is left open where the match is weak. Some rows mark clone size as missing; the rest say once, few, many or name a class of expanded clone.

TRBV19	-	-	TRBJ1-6	TGTGCCAGTAGTATAGGGGAGAAAGGACCCCTCCACTTT	CASSIGEKGPLHF
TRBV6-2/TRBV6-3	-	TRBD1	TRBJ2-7	TGTGCCAGCAGTTACTCGCGGTATCCGGGACAGGGGGCGTTAGTAGGATACGAGCAGTACTTC	CASSYSRYPGQGALVGYEQYF
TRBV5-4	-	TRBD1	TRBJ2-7	TGTGCCAGCAGCGCCGGACAGGGGACGAGCGAGCAGTACTTC	CASSAGQGTSEQYF
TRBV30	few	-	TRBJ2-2	TGTGCCTGGAGCCGCCTAGCGTTTAACACCGGGGAGCTGTTTTTT	CAWSRLAFNTGELFF
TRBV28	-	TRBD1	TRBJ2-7	TGTGCCAGCAGGTACCGGGACAGGGGGGCCTACGAGCAGTACTTC	CASRYRDRGAYEQYF
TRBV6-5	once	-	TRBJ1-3	TGTGCCAGCGCTTTCAGGGAATCTGGAAACACCATATATTTT	CASAFRESGNTIYF
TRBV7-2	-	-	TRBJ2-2	TGTGCCAGCTCCTATTTCTTGGACACCGGGGAGCTGTTTTTT	CASSYFLDTGELFF
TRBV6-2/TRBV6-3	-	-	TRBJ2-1	TGTGCCAGCAGCCCGGACTTCTACAATGAGCAGTTCTTC	CASSPDFYNEQFF
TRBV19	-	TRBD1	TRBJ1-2	TGTGCCATCCCACAGGGGGGGGACAGGGGGCTACCGCGTGGAGGCTACACCTTC	CAIPQGGDRGLPRGGYTF
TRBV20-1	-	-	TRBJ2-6	TGCAGTGCTAGTAGCAACTCTGGGGCCAACGTCCTGACTTTC	CSASSNSGANVLTF
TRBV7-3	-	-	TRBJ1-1	TGTGCCAGCAGCTTGGCGGGGGTTCCGAACACTGAAGCTTTCTTT	CASSLAGVPNTEAFF
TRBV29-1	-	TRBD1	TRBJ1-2	TGCAGCGTTGATGGGCAGGGGGAGGACTATGGCTACACCTTC	CSVDGQGEDYGYTF
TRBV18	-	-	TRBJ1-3	TGTGCCAGCTCACCACCAAGTTTGGAGTACACCATATATTTT	CASSPPSLEYTIYF
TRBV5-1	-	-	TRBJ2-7	TGCGCCAGCAGCACAGGACAGAGTACGGAGTACTTC	CASSTGQSTEYF
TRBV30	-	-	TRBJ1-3	TGTGCCTGGTTTAGCTCTACTCGGAACACCATATATTTT	CAWFSSTRNTIYF
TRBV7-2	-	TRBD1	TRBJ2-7	TGTGCCAGCAGCTCGTCGGGACAGGGGGCAGGAGGATCATACGAGCAGTACTTC	CASSSSGQGAGGSYEQYF
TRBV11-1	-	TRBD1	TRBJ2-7	TGTGCCAGCAGCTTAGCGCAACGGGACAGGGACTACGAGCAGTACTTC	CASSLAQRDRDYEQYF
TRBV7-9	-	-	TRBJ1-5	TGTGCCAGCAGCTTAGTAGGTGCGGGTCAGCCCCAGCATTTT	CASSLVGAGQPQHF